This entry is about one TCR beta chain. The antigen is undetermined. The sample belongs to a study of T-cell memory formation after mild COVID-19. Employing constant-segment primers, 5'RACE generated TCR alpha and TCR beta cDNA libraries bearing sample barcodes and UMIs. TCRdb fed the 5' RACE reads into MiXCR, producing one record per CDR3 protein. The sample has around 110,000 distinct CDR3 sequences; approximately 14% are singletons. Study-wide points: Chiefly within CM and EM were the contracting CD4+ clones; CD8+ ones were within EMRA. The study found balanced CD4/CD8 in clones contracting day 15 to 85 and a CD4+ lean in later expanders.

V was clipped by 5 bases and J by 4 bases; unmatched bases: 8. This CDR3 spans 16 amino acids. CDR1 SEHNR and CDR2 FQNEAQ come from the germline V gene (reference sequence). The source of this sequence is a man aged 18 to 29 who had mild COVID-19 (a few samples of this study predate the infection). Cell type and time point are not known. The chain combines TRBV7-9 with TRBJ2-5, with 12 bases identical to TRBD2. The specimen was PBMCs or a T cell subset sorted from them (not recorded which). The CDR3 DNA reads TGTGCCAGCAGCAGTCGACTAGCGGGGGCGGGAGAGACCCAGTACTTC. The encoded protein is CASSSRLAGAGETQYF.